Below are 20 T cell receptor beta chains sequenced from a single sample in a study of identical twins. TCRdb reanalysed the 5' RACE reads using MiXCR and keeps one entry per CDR3 protein. Among 700,000 or so distinct CDR3 sequences listed, 8.5% to 9% were seen once. These sequences were also reported in another study, on yellow fever vaccine responses in identical twins.

Input material: PBMCs. These TCRs come from a woman between 18 and 30 years old in good health.

This clonotype was picked up a small number of times. This CDR3 reads CASSSALGNYGYTF. The CDR3 nucleotides read TGTGCCAGCAGCTCCGCTCTCGGGAACTATGGCTACACCTTC. The chain recombines TRBV7-9 with TRBJ1-2, with unresolved D. From germline, CDR1 is SEHNR and CDR2 FQNEAQ (reference sequence). The CDR3 is 14 amino acids. The V end lost 4 bases, the J end lost 2 bases, and 11 bases lay between the germline ends.

This clonotype was seen a handful of times. The chain links TRBV5-4 to TRBJ2-7; no reliable D call. Trimming pared 2 bases from V and 7 bases from J, leaving 13 bases between. The CDR3 extends over 13 amino acids. Germline values: CDR1 SGHNT, CDR2 YYREEE (reference sequence). The CDR3 region has the DNA TGTGCCAGCAGCTTAAGAACTCGAGCGGAGCAGTACTTC. Its protein is CASSLRTRAEQYF.

The chain carries TRBV27 and TRBJ2-1; D possibly corresponds to TRBD1 (6 bases). The CDR3 consists of 16 residues. Trimming shortened V by 2 bases and J by 1 base, and 12 bases separated the two germline ends. Germline V gene data show CDR1 as MNHEY and CDR2 as SMNVEV (reference sequence). The CDR3 sequence: CASSLNSQGSYNEQFF. The DNA for the CDR3 is TGTGCCAGCAGTTTAAACTCGCAGGGGTCCTACAATGAGCAGTTCTTC.

The gene calls are TRBV10-2 and TRBJ2-5, with 10 bases that match TRBD2. Germline V gene data show CDR1 as WSHSY and CDR2 as SAAADI. With V trimmed by 6 bases and J by 4 bases, 5 bases remained unmatched. This CDR3 is 14 amino acids long. Here the CDR3 reads CASRVGTSAETQYF. For the CDR3, the DNA is TGCGCCAGCAGAGTCGGGACTAGCGCAGAGACCCAGTACTTC.

DNA for the CDR3: TGTGCCAGCAGTTACGCAGGATACCTAGAAGCTTTCTTT. Its protein product is CASSYAGYLEAFF. The chain is built from TRBV6-2 or TRBV6-3 and TRBJ1-1; the D is unclear. CDR1 is MNHEY and CDR2 is SVGEGT in the germline V gene. CDR3 length: 13 residues. Between the trimmed V and J ends, which lost 2 bases and 8 bases, there was a span of 12 bases.

This clonotype was recorded many times. This rearrangement joins TRBV6-2 or TRBV6-3 to TRBJ2-4; 7 positions agree with TRBD1. Germline V lookup: CDR1 MNHEY, CDR2 SVGEGT. There are 13 residues in the CDR3. The junction had 4 bases not matched to a gene; V was cut back by 8 bases and J by 3 bases. CDR3 in DNA: TGTGCCAGCGAGGACAGGATCAAAAACATTCAGTACTTC. Translated, it gives CASEDRIKNIQYF.

This clonotype was detected only a few times. The CDR3 region has the DNA TGTGCCAGCAGCACCGGGACAGGGGGCAACATTCAGTACTTC. Translating it yields CASSTGTGGNIQYF. V and J are TRBV7-8 and TRBJ2-4; 12 bases agree with TRBD1. J gave up 7 bases and V 5 bases, and 3 bases lay outside the gene matches. This CDR3 has 14 residues. Looked up from germline, CDR1 is SGHVS and CDR2 is FQNEAQ.

In DNA, the CDR3 is TGTGCCAGCAGCATAAGGGGCCAACTTCCCGGGGAGCTGTTTTTT. Residues: CASSIRGQLPGELFF. J is TRBJ2-2 and V is TRBV7-2, with D possibly being TRBD1 (5 bases). CDR3 length: 15 residues. V was shortened by 5 bases and J by 6 bases, with 16 bases between the two germline ends. Germline lookup yields CDR1 SGHTA and CDR2 FQGNSA.

The rearrangement uses TRBV18 and TRBJ2-7; 12 bases match TRBD2. The CDR3 is 16 amino acids. CDR1 is KGHSH and CDR2 is LQKENI in the germline V gene. Trimming cost V 3 bases and J 6 bases; bases outside gene matches: 9. CDR3 sequence reads: CASSPTQTSGRREQYF. In nucleotides, the CDR3 is TGTGCCAGCTCACCGACGCAGACTAGCGGGAGACGCGAGCAGTACTTC.

This clonotype was recorded at least ten times. The gene calls are TRBV12-3 or TRBV12-4 and TRBJ1-1; D might be TRBD1 (5 bases). The CDR3 has 14 amino acids. V shed 2 bases and J shed 4 bases, with 11 bases lying between them. The CDR3 coding sequence is TGTGCCAGCAGTTTAACGGGGGAAGGCACTGAAGCTTTCTTT. It codes for CASSLTGEGTEAFF.

The gene calls are TRBV20-1 and TRBJ2-1; 7 bases agree with TRBD2. The V gene's germline CDR1 is DFQATT and CDR2 SNEGSKA (reference sequence). This CDR3 contains 16 residues. The junction had 10 bases not matched to a gene; V was cut back by 4 bases and J by 1 base. The CDR3 coding sequence is TGCAGTGCTACCTCCCTGGGCGGGGGATCCTACAATGAGCAGTTCTTC. Residues: CSATSLGGGSYNEQFF.

This clonotype was detected ten times or more. The DNA for the CDR3 is TGTGCCATCAGTGGGACAGAGCTGGCGCGAGCTTTCTTT. It yields the protein CAISGTELARAFF. V is TRBV10-3 and J is TRBJ1-1; a weak D match, TRBD1 (6 bases). Per the germline V gene, CDR1 is ENHRY and CDR2 is SYGVKD. CDR3 length: 13 residues. Trimming cost V 4 bases and J 10 bases, with 16 bases left between them.

This clonotype was seen a handful of times. This sequence joins TRBV28 and TRBJ1-5, with 9 bases identical to TRBD1. Germline lookup yields CDR1 MDHEN and CDR2 SYDVKM. The CDR3 length is 12 residues. The junction had 5 bases not matched to a gene; V was cut back by 10 bases and J by 7 bases. CDR3 amino acids: CATKTGGQPQHF. The CDR3 DNA sequence: TGTGCCACCAAAACAGGGGGCCAGCCCCAGCATTTT.

V and J are TRBV27 and TRBJ2-1; tentative D call: TRBD1 (6 bases). The V end lost 6 bases, the J end lost 8 bases, and 14 bases lay between the germline ends. Germline loops: CDR1 MNHEY, CDR2 SMNVEV (reference sequence). CDR3 length equals 13 residues. For the CDR3, the DNA is TGTGCCAGCAGGCCACAGGGACGCGATGAGCAGTTCTTC. It specifies CASRPQGRDEQFF.

This clonotype was observed a few times. The rearrangement uses TRBV29-1 and TRBJ1-2, with a possible D match to TRBD1 (6 bases). V lost 6 bases to trimming and J lost 4 bases, with 18 bases between them. Germline lookup yields CDR1 SQVTM and CDR2 ANQGSEA. The CDR3 has 14 residues. CDR3 amino acids: CSVTRTAASYGYTF. The CDR3 DNA reads as TGCAGCGTGACGAGGACAGCTGCTAGCTATGGCTACACCTTC.

This clonotype was counted ten times or more. The chain combines TRBV29-1 with TRBJ2-2; 12 nucleotides match TRBD1. This CDR3 contains 16 residues. Germline CDR1 SQVTM, CDR2 ANQGSEA. V was pared by 6 bases and J by 4 bases, with 9 bases of the junction left unmatched. CDR3 amino acids: CSVTTGTGGITGELFF. CDR3 sequence (DNA): TGCAGCGTCACAACCGGGACAGGGGGCATCACCGGGGAGCTGTTTTTT.

This clonotype was seen only a few times. V usage is TRBV7-9 and J usage is TRBJ2-2; perhaps TRBD2 as D (7 bases). CDR3 length equals 16 residues. Trimming removed 4 bases at V and 2 bases at J, with 14 bases between. Germline CDR1 and CDR2: SEHNR and FQNEAQ (reference sequence). CDR3: CASSSRGGPNTGELFF. CDR3 nucleotides: TGTGCCAGCAGCTCTAGGGGGGGGCCCAACACCGGGGAGCTGTTTTTT.

The table lists this clonotype with many counts. An end of the junction differs from the germline gene, which may be a read error. The chain couples TRBV12-3 or TRBV12-4 to TRBJ2-7; TRBD1 agrees at 7 bases. This CDR3 region has 12 residues. The CDR3 sequence: CASSSTPWTGSF. CDR3 DNA: TGTGCCAGCAGTTCAACACCCTGGACAGGAAGCTTC.

Points on this clonotype: Since a much larger clone is just one base distant, this may be a read error. The rearrangement joins TRBV6-5 to TRBJ2-2; possibly TRBD1 or TRBD2 for D (6 bases each). Germline V gives CDR1 MNHEY, CDR2 SVGAGI. V was trimmed by 10 bases and J by 6 bases, leaving 12 bases between them. The CDR3 spans 12 residues. CDR3 residues: CAIQGGPGELFF. The CDR3 DNA reads as TGTGCCATCCAAGGGGGGCCCGGGGAGCTGTTTTTT.

This clonotype was counted at least ten times. The rearrangement joins TRBV4-2 to TRBJ2-7; a weak D match, TRBD2 (6 bases). Between the trimmed V and J ends, which lost 4 bases and 3 bases, there was a span of 13 bases. This CDR3 is built from 14 residues. Germline lookup yields CDR1 LGHNA and CDR2 YNFKEQ. The chain's CDR3 is CASSLRLDIYEQYF. The CDR3 region has the DNA TGTGCCAGCAGCCTCAGACTAGACATCTACGAGCAGTACTTC.